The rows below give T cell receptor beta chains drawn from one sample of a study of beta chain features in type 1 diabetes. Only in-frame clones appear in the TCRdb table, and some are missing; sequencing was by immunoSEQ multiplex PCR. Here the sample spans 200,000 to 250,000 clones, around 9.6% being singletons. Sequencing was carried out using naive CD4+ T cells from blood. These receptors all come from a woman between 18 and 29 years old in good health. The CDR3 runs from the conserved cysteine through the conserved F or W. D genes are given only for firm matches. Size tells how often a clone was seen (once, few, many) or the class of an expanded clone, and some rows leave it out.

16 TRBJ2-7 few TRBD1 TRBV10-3 CAISESPGQGDYEQYF TGTGCCATCAGTGAGTCCCCGGGACAGGGGGACTACGAGCAGTACTTC
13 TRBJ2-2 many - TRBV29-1 CSVEFGILGELFF TGCAGCGTTGAGTTCGGGATTCTCGGGGAGCTGTTTTTT
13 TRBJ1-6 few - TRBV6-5 CASRPTRPAPLHF TGTGCCAGCAGACCCACCCGTCCGGCACCCCTCCACTTT
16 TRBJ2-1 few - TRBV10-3 CAISESQGNYYNEQFF TGTGCCATCAGTGAGAGTCAGGGGAACTACTACAATGAGCAGTTCTTC
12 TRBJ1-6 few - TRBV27 CASSPRVSPLHF TGTGCCAGCAGTCCCCGAGTTTCACCCCTCCACTTT
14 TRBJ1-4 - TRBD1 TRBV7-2 CASAPGQHNEKLFF TGTGCCAGCGCACCGGGACAGCATAATGAAAAACTGTTTTTT
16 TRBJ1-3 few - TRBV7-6 CASSLVDSGSGNTIYF TGTGCCAGCAGCTTAGTTGATTCGGGCTCTGGAAACACCATATATTTT
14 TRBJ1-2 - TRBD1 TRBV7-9 CASSLSAGGYGYTF TGTGCCAGCAGCTTAAGTGCAGGGGGCTATGGCTACACCTTC
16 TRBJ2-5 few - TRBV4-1 CASSQDPARKQETQYF TGCGCCAGCAGCCAAGATCCAGCGCGTAAACAAGAGACCCAGTACTTC
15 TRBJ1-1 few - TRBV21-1 CASSKAGTARPEAFF TGTGCCAGCAGCAAAGCGGGGACAGCGCGACCTGAAGCTTTCTTT
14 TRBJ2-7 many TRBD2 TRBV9 CASSASGASYEQYF TGTGCCAGCAGCGCTAGCGGGGCCTCCTACGAGCAGTACTTC
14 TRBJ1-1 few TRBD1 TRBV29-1 CSLGPGGSNTEAFF TGCAGCCTGGGGCCAGGGGGCAGTAACACTGAAGCTTTCTTT
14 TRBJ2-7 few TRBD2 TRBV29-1 CSVSRASGSYEQYF TGCAGCGTGAGCCGGGCTAGCGGGAGCTACGAGCAGTACTTC
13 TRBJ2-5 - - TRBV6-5 CASSYPGLETQYF TGTGCCAGCAGTTATCCAGGGTTAGAGACCCAGTACTTC
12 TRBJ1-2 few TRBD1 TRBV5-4 CASSFGTAGYTF TGTGCCAGCAGCTTTGGGACAGCCGGCTACACCTTC
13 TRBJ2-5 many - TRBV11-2 CASSLARVETQYF TGTGCCAGCAGCTTAGCTAGAGTAGAGACCCAGTACTTC
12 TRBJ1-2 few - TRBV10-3 CATGGDWGGYTF TGTGCCACGGGGGGAGACTGGGGGGGCTACACCTTC
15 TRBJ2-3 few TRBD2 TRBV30 CAWSVPGGSTDTQYF TGTGCCTGGAGTGTACCCGGGGGGAGCACAGATACGCAGTATTTT
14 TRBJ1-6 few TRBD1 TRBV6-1 CASSDGQGFSPLHF TGTGCCAGCAGTGATGGACAGGGCTTTTCACCCCTCCACTTT
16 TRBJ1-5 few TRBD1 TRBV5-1 CARSRAGGTLNQPQHF TGCGCCAGGAGTCGGGCAGGGGGCACACTCAATCAGCCCCAGCATTTT
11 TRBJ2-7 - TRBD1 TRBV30 CAHQGEYEQYF TGTGCCCATCAGGGGGAGTACGAGCAGTACTTC
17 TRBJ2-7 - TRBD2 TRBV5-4 CASSPAGGRTKLYEQYF TGTGCCAGCAGCCCCGCGGGGGGCAGGACTAAATTATACGAGCAGTACTTC
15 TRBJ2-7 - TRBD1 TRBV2 CASNPDRVPTYEQYF TGTGCCAGCAATCCTGACAGGGTTCCCACCTACGAGCAGTACTTC
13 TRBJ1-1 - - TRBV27 CASSLFRGTEAFF TGTGCCAGCAGTTTATTTAGGGGGACTGAAGCTTTCTTT
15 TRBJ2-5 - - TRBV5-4 CASSTSGQRQETQYF TGTGCCAGCAGCACGAGCGGGCAGCGCCAAGAGACCCAGTACTTC
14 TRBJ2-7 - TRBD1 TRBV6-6 CASSYGQGAYEQYF TGTGCCAGCAGTTACGGGCAGGGGGCTTACGAGCAGTACTTC
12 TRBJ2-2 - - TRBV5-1 CASSFLAGELFF TGCGCCAGCAGCTTTTTAGCCGGGGAGCTGTTTTTT
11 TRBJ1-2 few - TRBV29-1 CSVAYSWGYTF TGCAGCGTTGCGTATAGCTGGGGCTACACCTTC
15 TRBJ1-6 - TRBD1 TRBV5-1 CASSTRGTGDSPLHF TGCGCCAGCAGCACAAGGGGGACAGGGGATTCACCCCTCCACTTT
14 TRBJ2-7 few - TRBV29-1 CSVEDLRGLSEQYF TGCAGCGTTGAAGATTTACGAGGACTTAGCGAGCAGTACTTC
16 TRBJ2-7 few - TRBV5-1 CASSRADSLGPYEQYF TGCGCCAGCAGCCGAGCCGATTCCCTGGGGCCCTACGAGCAGTACTTC
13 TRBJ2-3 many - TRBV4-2 CASSPGEADTQYF TGTGCCAGCTCCCCGGGGGAGGCAGATACGCAGTATTTT
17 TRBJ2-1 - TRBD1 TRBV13 CASSLATGQGGRNEQFF TGTGCCAGCAGCTTAGCGACGGGACAGGGGGGTCGGAATGAGCAGTTCTTC
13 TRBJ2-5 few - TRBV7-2 CASSPGSEETQYF TGTGCCAGCAGCCCGGGATCCGAGGAGACCCAGTACTTC
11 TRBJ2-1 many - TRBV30 CAWSVPGEQFF TGTGCCTGGAGTGTACCGGGGGAGCAGTTCTTC
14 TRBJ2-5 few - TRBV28 CASSLQGGTEGQYF TGTGCCAGCAGTCTCCAGGGCGGGACCGAAGGGCAGTACTTC
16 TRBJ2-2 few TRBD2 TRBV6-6 CASSRQRGSYTGELFF TGTGCCAGCAGTCGCCAGCGGGGGAGTTACACCGGGGAGCTGTTTTTT